Below are 18 T cell receptor beta chains sequenced from a single sample in a study of T cell responses to AZD1222 COVID-19 vaccine. Measured with immunoSEQ multiplex PCR; TCRdb has only the in-frame clones, and not every one. The sample carries 95,000 to 120,000 clones, more than 70% recorded once. Sequenced material: peripheral blood, taken 28 days after the second AZD1222 dose. These receptors were taken from an adult who received the AZD1222 COVID-19 vaccine.

This rearrangement joins TRBV4-3 to TRBJ1-3; weak D call: TRBD1 (5 bases). The germline V gene encodes CDR1 LGHNA and CDR2 YSLEER. V was pared by 0 bases and J by 2 bases, with 11 bases between. This CDR3 contains 16 residues. CDR3 bases: TGCGCCAGCAGCCAAGATTTGACAGCAGCTGGAAACACCATATATTTT. The encoded protein is CASSQDLTAAGNTIYF.

J is TRBJ1-5 and V is TRBV12-5, with D tentatively TRBD1 (6 bases). Trimming stripped 1 base from V and 5 bases from J, with 15 bases between. Germline loops: CDR1 LGHNT, CDR2 FRNRAP. The CDR3 covers 16 residues. The CDR3 here is CASGLAGGEKHQPQHF. The CDR3 nucleotides are TGTGCTAGTGGTTTGGCCGGGGGCGAGAAGCATCAGCCCCAGCATTTT. Looking up the rest from reference TRBV12-5 and TRBJ1-5 gives the full variable domain: DARVTQTPRHKVTEMGQEVTMRCQPILGHNTVFWYRQTMMQGLELLAYFRNRAPLDDSGMPKDRFSAEMPDATLATLKIQPSEPRDSAVYFCASGLAGGEKHQPQHFGDGTRLSIL.

This chain connects TRBV5-8 to TRBJ1-2; D unclear. CDR3 length: 15 amino acids. The germline CDR1 and CDR2 sequences are SGHTS and YDEGEE. V was shortened by 0 bases and J by 7 bases, with 16 bases between the two germline ends. This CDR3 reads CASSLESGARVGYTF. The CDR3 DNA sequence: TGTGCCAGCAGCTTGGAGTCCGGAGCGAGGGTTGGCTACACCTTC.

This rearrangement joins TRBV7-2 to TRBJ1-2; 10 bases are shared with TRBD1. CDR3 size: 14 residues. V shed 3 bases, J shed 5 bases, and the junction held 3 bases outside the gene matches. Germline-derived CDR1 and CDR2 are SGHTA and FQGNSA. CDR3 residues: CASSLGQGIYGYTF. CDR3 DNA: TGTGCCAGCAGCTTGGGACAGGGGATTTATGGCTACACCTTC.

This chain uses TRBV7-9 with TRBJ1-1, with 8 nucleotides matching TRBD1. Trimming took 7 bases from V and 4 from J; bases not matched to a gene: 11. The CDR3 runs to 15 residues. Looked up from germline, CDR1 is SEHNR and CDR2 is FQNEAQ (reference sequence). CDR3 protein: CASISNAGGGTEAFF. The CDR3 DNA follows: TGTGCCAGCATCTCAAACGCAGGGGGCGGCACTGAAGCTTTCTTT.

This chain connects TRBV28 to TRBJ2-7; TRBD1 matches at 8 bases. CDR3 length: 17 residues. V lost 0 bases and J lost 0; bases outside the gene matches: 7. Germline loops: CDR1 MDHEN, CDR2 SYDVKM. CDR3 coding DNA: TGTGCCAGCAGTTTATGGGGGACAGGTGTCACCTCCTACGAGCAGTACTTC. This translates into CASSLWGTGVTSYEQYF.

This chain uses TRBV29-1 with TRBJ2-3, with 11 bases identical to TRBD1. CDR3 size: 16 residues. The germline V gene has CDR1 SQVTM and CDR2 ANQGSEA. V trimming: 1 base; J trimming: 6 bases; junction bases outside the gene matches: 9. CDR3 in DNA: TGCAGCGTTGAAGGGACAGGGGGCGCCCTTACGGATACGCAGTATTTT. Its translation is CSVEGTGGALTDTQYF.

The rearrangement links TRBV9 to TRBJ1-4, with a possible D match to TRBD1 (6 bases). CDR3 size: 16 residues. Trimming shortened V by 3 bases and J by 6 bases, and 18 bases separated the two germline ends. The germline V gene encodes CDR1 SGDLS and CDR2 YYNGEE. The CDR3 DNA reads TGTGCCAGCAGCGCCCGGTCACAGGGAGTGGATGAAAAACTGTTTTTT. It is translated as CASSARSQGVDEKLFF.

The chain recombines TRBV6-2 or TRBV6-3 with TRBJ1-1, with D perhaps TRBD1 (6 bases). Germline V gene data show CDR1 as MNHEY and CDR2 as SVGEGT. This CDR3 is built from 13 residues. Trimming took 5 bases from V and 6 from J, leaving 13 bases between them. CDR3 region: CASSHGGSAEAFF. CDR3 in DNA: TGTGCCAGCAGTCATGGGGGCTCGGCTGAAGCTTTCTTT.

CDR3: CASSGGDRASHGYTF. The DNA of the CDR3 is TGTGCCAGCAGTGGGGGGGACAGGGCGAGCCATGGCTACACCTTC. V and J are TRBV25-1 and TRBJ1-2; 9 bases match TRBD1. This CDR3 region has 15 residues. Trimming took 4 bases from V and 6 from J; bases not matched to a gene: 9. Per germline, CDR1 MGHDK and CDR2 SYGVNS.

The rearrangement joins TRBV11-2 to TRBJ1-2, with 8 bases matching TRBD1. This CDR3 has 14 residues. The V gene end was trimmed by 4 bases and the J gene end by 7 bases; junction bases not matched to a gene: 8. Germline values: CDR1 SGHAT, CDR2 FQNNGV. CDR3 DNA sequence: TGTGCCAGCAGCTCCTGGACAGGGTTGAGTGGCTACACCTTC. Protein product: CASSSWTGLSGYTF.

J is TRBJ1-5 and V is TRBV19; 7 positions match TRBD1. The CDR3 extends over 14 amino acids. The J segment lost 6 bases and the V segment lost 6 bases, leaving 8 bases of the junction unmatched. Germline V CDR1 and CDR2: LNHDA, SQIVND (reference sequence). The CDR3 loop reads CASRRQGGSQPQHF. CDR3 bases: TGTGCCAGTAGGCGCCAGGGGGGCAGTCAGCCCCAGCATTTT.

The chain is built from TRBV2 and TRBJ1-6; D may be TRBD1 (5 bases). The CDR3 has 13 residues. Trimming stripped 8 bases from V and 7 bases from J, with 12 bases between. The germline V gene has CDR1 SNHLY and CDR2 FYNNEI. The CDR3 is CASSEGANSPLHF. Written as DNA, the CDR3 is TGTGCCAGCTCCGAAGGGGCAAATTCACCCCTCCACTTT.

Remarks on this clone: Other DNA sequences within the sample encode an identical CDR3. The V gene is TRBV6-5, the J gene TRBJ2-7; 7 positions match TRBD1. This CDR3 contains 12 residues. V lost 6 bases, J lost 4 bases, and 3 bases stayed unmatched. Germline V gene sequence: CDR1 MNHEY, CDR2 SVGAGI. CDR3: CASSYRGYEQYF. The CDR3 region has the DNA TGTGCCAGCAGCTACAGGGGTTACGAGCAGTACTTC.

The rearrangement joins TRBV20-1 to TRBJ1-2; D might be TRBD1 (6 bases). Germline assignment: CDR1 DFQATT and CDR2 SNEGSKA (reference sequence). V was clipped by 6 bases and J by 14 bases, with 19 bases between them. This CDR3 has 11 amino acids. The CDR3 DNA sequence: TGCAGTGCCCGGGACACCTCGCCTTGGACCTTC. It translates to CSARDTSPWTF.

The rearrangement joins TRBV2 to TRBJ2-2; D is undetermined. The CDR3 covers 13 residues. Germline V CDR1 and CDR2: SNHLY, FYNNEI. Trimming took off 7 bases at V and 6 bases at J, with 12 bases between the two ends. The CDR3: CASITPGAGELFF. CDR3 bases: TGTGCCAGCATCACCCCGGGCGCCGGGGAGCTGTTTTTT.

The CDR3 is CASGVDRAYEQYF. The CDR3 nucleotides are TGTGCCAGCGGCGTGGACAGGGCCTACGAGCAGTACTTC. The chain joins TRBV27 to TRBJ2-7, with 8 nucleotides matching TRBD1. Germline lookup yields CDR1 MNHEY and CDR2 SMNVEV (reference sequence). Trimming at V came to 8 bases and at J to 2 bases, leaving 5 bases not matched to a gene. The CDR3 spans 13 residues.

The chain couples TRBV7-2 to TRBJ1-2, with 10 bases identical to TRBD1. J gave up 7 bases and V 5 bases, and 7 bases lay outside the gene matches. The CDR3 loop spans 14 amino acids. CDR1 and CDR2 (germline): SGHTA, FQGNSA. CDR3 region: CASSITGTGVGYTF. The CDR3 nucleotides read TGTGCCAGCAGCATAACCGGGACAGGGGTTGGCTACACCTTC.